The present TCR beta chain was sequenced within a study of molecular identifiers for immune sequencing clone quantification. The study's findings and limits: Over 98% of effector molecules, yet under 1% of naive-cell molecules, were held by clones above 20 RNA copies.

This clonotype was detected ten times or more. As yet, its antigen is unknown. The CDR3 consists of 13 residues. Between the trimmed V and J ends, which lost 4 bases and 6 bases, there was a span of 11 bases. In germline, CDR1 is SGHRS, CDR2 YFSETQ. From the PCR reads, TCRdb called clonotypes with MiXCR, one entry per CDR3 protein. Among over 85,000 distinct CDR3 sequences listed, around 23% were seen once. Naive CD8 T cells were FACS-sorted by CD8+CD4-CCR7+CD45RA+ markers. The rearrangement links TRBV5-1 to TRBJ1-5; no definite D call. Sequenced: naive CD8+ T cells from blood, with Jurkat cell RNA spiked in. Subset meaning: FACS-sorted CD8+CD4-CCR7+CD45RA+ naive T cells. This TCR was recovered from a human donor in good health. Some libraries in this study had Jurkat cell RNA spiked in. For the CDR3, the DNA is TGCGCCAGCAGCCCAAATCCTAGTCAGCCCCAGCATTTT. Protein sequence: CASSPNPSQPQHF.